This TCR beta chain appears in the sequencing data of a study of blood T cell repertoires in COVID-19. Across the study: From the United States, Italy and Spain came samples of acute and convalescent COVID-19. Sources were T cells, B-cell-depleted T cells, or PBMCs; the material itself was cDNA or gDNA.

Patients at the Seattle site were enrolled during active infection and followed longitudinally. Original handling: Researchers report that nucleated cell counts were estimated from reference gene primer amplification. Method: immunoSEQ multiplex PCR; TCRdb's copy keeps in-frame clones and lacks some. V, J and clone size reflect that table, while D and trimming were determined from the DNA. Of roughly 200,000 clones in the sample, 94% were seen once. This clonotype was sampled from a man under 40 with COVID-19, enrolled during active disease. Source material: peripheral blood.

CDR3 amino acids: CASILSTEAFF. The CDR3 DNA reads as TGTGCCAGCATATTGAGCACTGAAGCTTTCTTT. This sequence joins TRBV6-5 and TRBJ1-1; D unresolved. CDR3 length: 11 residues. Germline CDR1 is MNHEY and CDR2 is SVGAGI. With 7 bases removed from V and 4 bases from J, the gap between germline ends came to 7 bases.